This TCR beta chain was captured in a study of shared clonotypes between healthy human individuals. Study results and limitations: Rarefaction exposed incomplete sorted-subset sequencing despite large depth. Clonotype sharing among donors, it was expected, would be affected by sequencing depth.

To note about this clone: The antigen remains undetermined.

The CDR3 is 18 amino acids. Germline CDR1 is LNHDA and CDR2 is SQIVND (reference sequence). V lost 5 bases and J 2 bases, leaving 22 bases between the germline ends. The repertoire was sequenced with immunoSEQ multiplex PCR; TCRdb's copy has only in-frame clones and lacks some. The table shows 800,000 or so clones, with about 96% occurring only once. CD45RO-negative CD8 cells positively selected for CCR7 made up the naive population, which excluded terminally differentiated effector memory CD45RA+ cells. The sequenced sample consisted of naive CD8+ T cells sorted from blood. The TCR originated in a man in his thirties or forties in good health. The genes are TRBV19 and TRBJ1-5, with D maybe TRBD1 (5 bases). The CDR3 DNA follows: TGTGCCAGTAGTTCCGGATGGCCAGGGTCTGACGGCAATCAGCCCCAGCATTTT. The encoded protein is CASSSGWPGSDGNQPQHF.